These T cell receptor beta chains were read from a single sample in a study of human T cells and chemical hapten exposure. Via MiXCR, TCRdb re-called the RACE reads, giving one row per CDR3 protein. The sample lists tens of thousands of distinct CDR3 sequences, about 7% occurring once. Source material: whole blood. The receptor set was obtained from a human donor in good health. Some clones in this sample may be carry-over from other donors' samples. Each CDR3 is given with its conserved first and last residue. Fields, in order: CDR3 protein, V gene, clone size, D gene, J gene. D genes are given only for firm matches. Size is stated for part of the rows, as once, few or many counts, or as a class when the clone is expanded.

CDR3aa: CASSTGNTGELFF
v_gene: TRBV5-4
abundance: many
d_gene: NA
j_gene: TRBJ2-2

CDR3aa: CASSPLAGPYNEQFF
v_gene: TRBV28
abundance: once
d_gene: TRBD2
j_gene: TRBJ2-1

CDR3aa: CASSEALHSGNEQFF
v_gene: TRBV2
abundance: many
d_gene: NA
j_gene: TRBJ2-1

CDR3aa: CASGRQPGEQYF
v_gene: TRBV28
abundance: few
d_gene: NA
j_gene: TRBJ2-7

CDR3aa: CASSYGTGWQETQYF
v_gene: TRBV6-5
abundance: many
d_gene: TRBD1
j_gene: TRBJ2-5

CDR3aa: CASSLTPGNNNEQFF
v_gene: TRBV11-2
abundance: many
d_gene: NA
j_gene: TRBJ2-1

CDR3aa: CASSLGQEFF
v_gene: TRBV7-2
abundance: NA
d_gene: TRBD1
j_gene: TRBJ2-1

CDR3aa: CASSDSGTSGTDTQYF
v_gene: TRBV6-4
abundance: medium-sized
d_gene: TRBD2
j_gene: TRBJ2-3

CDR3aa: CASRTSGRSSPLHF
v_gene: TRBV2
abundance: many
d_gene: NA
j_gene: TRBJ1-6

CDR3aa: CASSQDRVPGNEQFF
v_gene: TRBV3-1
abundance: many
d_gene: NA
j_gene: TRBJ2-1

CDR3aa: CASSPPTATNEKLFF
v_gene: TRBV18
abundance: many
d_gene: NA
j_gene: TRBJ1-4

CDR3aa: CASSQEPQSTEAFF
v_gene: TRBV4-3
abundance: NA
d_gene: NA
j_gene: TRBJ1-1

CDR3aa: CASSPSSSNQPQHF
v_gene: TRBV28
abundance: many
d_gene: NA
j_gene: TRBJ1-5

CDR3aa: CSVESGGRGSYNEQFF
v_gene: TRBV29-1
abundance: many
d_gene: TRBD2
j_gene: TRBJ2-1